This T cell receptor beta chain is from a study of blood T cell repertoires in COVID-19. The length of the CDR3 is 15 residues. Germline lookup yields CDR1 LNHDA and CDR2 SQIVND (reference sequence). The V gene lost 3 bases and the J gene lost 6 bases, with 17 bases spanning the gap. The method was immunoSEQ multiplex PCR; TCRdb's version includes in-frame clones alone and lacks a portion of them. The profile shows 200,000 to 250,000 clones, roughly 82% of them singletons. The gene calls are TRBV19 and TRBJ2-5; D possibly corresponds to TRBD2 (6 bases). Sequences were obtained from peripheral blood. This TCR was sampled from a woman aged 80 or over with COVID-19, enrolled during active disease. CDR3 in amino acids: CASSIGGLELKTQYF. The CDR3 coding sequence is TGTGCCAGTAGTATTGGAGGGTTAGAGTTGAAGACCCAGTACTTC.